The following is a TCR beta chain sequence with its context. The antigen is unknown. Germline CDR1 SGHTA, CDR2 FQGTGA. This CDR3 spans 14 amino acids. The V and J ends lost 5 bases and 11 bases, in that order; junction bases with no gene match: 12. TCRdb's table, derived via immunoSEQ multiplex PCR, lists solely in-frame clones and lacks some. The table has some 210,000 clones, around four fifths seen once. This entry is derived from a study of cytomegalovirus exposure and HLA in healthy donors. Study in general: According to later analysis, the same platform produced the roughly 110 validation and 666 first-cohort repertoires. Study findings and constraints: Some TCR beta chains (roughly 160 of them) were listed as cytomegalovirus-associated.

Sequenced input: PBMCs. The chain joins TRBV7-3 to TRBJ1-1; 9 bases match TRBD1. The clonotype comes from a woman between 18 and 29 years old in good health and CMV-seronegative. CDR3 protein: CASSPTTTGGDAFF. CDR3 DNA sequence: TGTGCCAGCAGCCCAACCACCACAGGGGGCGACGCTTTCTTT. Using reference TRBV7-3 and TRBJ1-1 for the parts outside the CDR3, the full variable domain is GAGVSQTPSNKVTEKGKYVELRCDPISGHTALYWYRQSLGQGPEFLIYFQGTGAADDSGLPNDRFFAVRPEGSVSTLKIQRTERGDSAVYLCASSPTTTGGDAFFGQGTRLTVV.